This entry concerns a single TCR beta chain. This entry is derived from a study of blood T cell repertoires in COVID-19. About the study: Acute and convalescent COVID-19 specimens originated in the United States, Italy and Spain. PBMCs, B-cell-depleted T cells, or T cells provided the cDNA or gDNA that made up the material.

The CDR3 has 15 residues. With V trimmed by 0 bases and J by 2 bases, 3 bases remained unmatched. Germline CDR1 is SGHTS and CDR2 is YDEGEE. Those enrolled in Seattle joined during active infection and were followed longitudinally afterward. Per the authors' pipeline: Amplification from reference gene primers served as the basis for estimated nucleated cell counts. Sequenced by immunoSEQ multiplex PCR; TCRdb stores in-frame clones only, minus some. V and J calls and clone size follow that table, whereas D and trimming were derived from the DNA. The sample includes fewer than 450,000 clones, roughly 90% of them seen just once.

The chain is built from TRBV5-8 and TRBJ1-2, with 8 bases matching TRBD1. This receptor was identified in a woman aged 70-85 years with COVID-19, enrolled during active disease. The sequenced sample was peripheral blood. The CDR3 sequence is CASSLARTGNYGYTF. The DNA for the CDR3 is TGTGCCAGCAGCTTGGCCAGGACAGGGAACTATGGCTACACCTTC.